This TCR beta chain was found in a study of beta chain features in type 1 diabetes. The CDR3 length is 11 residues. Deletions cut 5 bases from V and 9 bases from J, with 11 bases between. Germline values: CDR1 SEHNR, CDR2 FQNEAQ (reference sequence). What was sequenced were expressed TCRB transcripts, since all of the isolated RNA had been reverse transcribed. Sequenced by immunoSEQ multiplex PCR; TCRdb stores in-frame clones only, minus some. This sample has 350,000 or so clones, with 15% to 20% found just once. This clone came up a few times. No antigen is known for it. Notes on the study in general: Patients showed naive, central memory and Treg TCRB repertoires that appeared more similar than those of healthy donors. Patients with type 1 diabetes carried fewer insertions and had more deletions at their VDJ junctions. HLA influence on TCRB rearrangement stayed unresolved here. Short templates might get an advantage during PCR, and this would be equal in patients and controls.

This sequence originates from a woman aged 18-35 years in good health. Input material: naive CD4+ T cells from blood. V is TRBV7-9 and J is TRBJ2-7; D uncertain. CDR3 sequence: CASSAGALQYF. The CDR3 DNA reads as TGTGCCAGCAGCGCCGGTGCTTTGCAGTACTTC.